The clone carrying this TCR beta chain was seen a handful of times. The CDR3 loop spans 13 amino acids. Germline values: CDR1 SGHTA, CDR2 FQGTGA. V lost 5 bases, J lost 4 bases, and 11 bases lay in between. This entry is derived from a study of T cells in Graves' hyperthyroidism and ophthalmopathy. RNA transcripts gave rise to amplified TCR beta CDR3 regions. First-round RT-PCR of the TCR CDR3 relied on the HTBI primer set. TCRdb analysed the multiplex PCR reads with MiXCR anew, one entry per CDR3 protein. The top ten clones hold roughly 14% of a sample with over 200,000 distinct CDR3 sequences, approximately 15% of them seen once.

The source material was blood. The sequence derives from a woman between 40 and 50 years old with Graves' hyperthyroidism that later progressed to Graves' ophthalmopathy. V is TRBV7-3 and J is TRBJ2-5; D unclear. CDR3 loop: CASSPQPAETQYF. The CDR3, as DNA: TGTGCCAGCAGCCCCCAACCGGCAGAGACCCAGTACTTC.